The 3 T cell receptor beta chains below come from one sample, sequenced in a study of blood T cell repertoires in COVID-19. Only in-frame clones appear in the TCRdb table, and some are missing; sequencing was by immunoSEQ multiplex PCR. Among about 220,000 clones listed, roughly 90% were seen once. The sequencing sample was made of peripheral blood. The receptors come from a man in his forties or fifties with active or convalescent COVID-19.

The chain recombines TRBV18 with TRBJ2-7, with 9 bases that match TRBD1. The CDR3 contains 17 residues. Unmatched junction bases numbered 16, after V lost 4 bases and J lost 6 bases. The germline gives CDR1 KGHSH, CDR2 LQKENI. CDR3 DNA: TGTGCCAGCTCACAAAGTGTGACTATCACAGGGGGCTCCGAGCAGTACTTC. This translates into CASSQSVTITGGSEQYF. Variable domain in full (rest from reference TRBV18 and TRBJ2-7): NAGVMQNPRHLVRRRGQEARLRCSPMKGHSHVYWYRQLPEEGLKFMVYLQKENIIDESGMPKERFSAEFPKEGPSILRIQQVVRGDSAAYFCASSQSVTITGGSEQYFGPGTRLTVT.

V and J are TRBV20-1 and TRBJ2-5; tentative D call: TRBD2 (6 bases). The V gene lost 3 bases and the J gene lost 2 bases, with 10 bases spanning the gap. This CDR3 spans 13 amino acids. In germline, CDR1 is DFQATT, CDR2 SNEGSKA (reference sequence). Here the CDR3 DNA reads TGCAGTGCTAGTTGGAGGGAACAAGAGACCCAGTACTTC. Encoded protein: CSASWREQETQYF.

V usage is TRBV9 and J usage is TRBJ2-7; TRBD1 matches at 8 bases. The ends lost 1 base at V and 12 bases at J; junction bases unmatched: 9. The CDR3 spans 13 residues. The germline CDR1 and CDR2 sequences are SGDLS and YYNGEE. CDR3 amino acids: CASSVSGQGTAYF. CDR3 sequence (DNA): TGTGCCAGCAGCGTATCCGGACAGGGAACGGCGTACTTC.